This note documents a single TCR beta chain sequence. The data are from a study of preoperative IRX-2 immunotherapy in early breast cancer. The CDR3 covers 13 residues. J was trimmed by 5 bases and V by 4 bases; bases with no gene match: 5. Noted treatment: preoperative locoregional IRX-2 cytokine immunotherapy. The protocol was immunoSEQ multiplex PCR, while the TCRdb copy is restricted to in-frame clones and leaves out a portion. The sample shows tens of thousands of clones, 82% of them seen only once. V usage is TRBV7-1 and J usage is TRBJ2-7; 7 bases line up with TRBD1. TRBV7-1 is sorted into the ORF group, with uncertain function. This receptor was obtained from a human donor with breast cancer. Source: lymph node tissue, taken after IRX-2 immunotherapy. CDR3 sequence (DNA): TGTGCCAGCAGCTTCGACAGGGTTAACGAGCAGTACTTC. Protein: CASSFDRVNEQYF.